These 13 T cell receptor beta chains were all obtained from the same sample, sequenced in a study of T cells after posttransplantation cyclophosphamide. Profiling relied on immunoSEQ multiplex PCR, and the TCRdb table lists in-frame clones only, not all of them. Here the sample spans about 32,000 clones, around 90% being singletons. The naive gate required viable CD3+CD4+ or CD3+CD8+ cells with CCR7+CD45RA+CD45RO-CD95-CD27+CD28+ phenotype. The sequenced sample consisted of naive CD4+ T cells sorted from blood. The receptors stem from a young man in good health and a related stem cell transplant donor.

The V gene is TRBV18, the J gene TRBJ1-1; D perhaps matches TRBD1 (5 bases). The V end lost 6 bases, the J end lost 4 bases, and 15 bases lay between the germline ends. The CDR3 runs to 14 residues. The germline CDR1 and CDR2 sequences are KGHSH and LQKENI. CDR3 DNA: TGTGCCAGCTCGTTAGGGGCGGCGAGCACTGAAGCTTTCTTT. This encodes CASSLGAASTEAFF.

This chain connects TRBV12-5 to TRBJ1-6; 8 bases agree with TRBD1. Germline V gene data show CDR1 as LGHNT and CDR2 as FRNRAP. The CDR3 covers 19 residues. With V trimmed by 5 bases and J by 0 bases, 12 bases remained unmatched. Here the CDR3 reads CASGLQTGEAGSYNSPLHF. The CDR3, as DNA: TGTGCTAGTGGTCTACAGACAGGGGAGGCCGGCTCCTATAATTCACCCCTCCACTTT.

The chain joins TRBV7-9 to TRBJ2-1; 8 nucleotides align to TRBD1. The CDR3 has 15 amino acids. CDR1 and CDR2 from the germline V gene are SEHNR and FQNEAQ (reference sequence). Trimming cost V 4 bases and J 3 bases; bases outside gene matches: 5. The CDR3 DNA sequence: TGTGCCAGCAGCTATAAAACAGGGGGCTACAATGAGCAGTTCTTC. Protein: CASSYKTGGYNEQFF.

The chain has TRBV5-1 and TRBJ1-4, with D possibly matching TRBD1 (5 bases). The CDR3 has 16 amino acids. V was clipped by 0 bases and J by 4 bases, with 13 bases between them. CDR1 and CDR2 from the germline V gene are SGHRS and YFSETQ. The CDR3 nucleotides read TGCGCCAGCAGCTTGGGGAGGGGAAACATTAATGAAAAACTGTTTTTT. Protein product: CASSLGRGNINEKLFF.

The genes are TRBV28 and TRBJ1-5; 9 bases line up with TRBD1. V trimming: 6 bases; J trimming: 1 base; junction bases outside the gene matches: 4. The germline gives CDR1 MDHEN, CDR2 SYDVKM. The CDR3 contains 15 residues. CDR3 in DNA: TGTGCCAGCAGGCCGACAGGGGGGAGCAATCAGCCCCAGCATTTT. It encodes CASRPTGGSNQPQHF.

This clone was counted once. The CDR3 DNA follows: TGCGCCAGCAGCCAAGATGTCAAAGGGGGCGCCGTCCAACAGTGGACGCAGTATTTT. It codes for CASSQDVKGGAVQQWTQYF. This sequence joins TRBV4-1 and TRBJ2-3, with TRBD1 matching 7 bases. Trimming removed 0 bases from V and 9 bases from J; junction bases left unmatched: 21. The CDR3 is made up of 19 amino acids. Germline V gives CDR1 MGHRA, CDR2 YSYEKL.

V and J are TRBV9 and TRBJ2-7, with 10 bases matching TRBD1. The J segment lost 4 bases and the V segment lost 2 bases, leaving 3 bases of the junction unmatched. The CDR3 has 14 residues. Germline CDR1 and CDR2: SGDLS and YYNGEE. This chain's CDR3 is CASSVGQGFYEQYF. DNA of the CDR3: TGTGCCAGCAGCGTGGGACAGGGGTTTTACGAGCAGTACTTC.

The CDR3 here is CATSTNIPPRRDRAGNTIYF. CDR3 bases: TGTGCCACCAGCACGAACATTCCCCCGCGCCGGGACAGGGCTGGAAACACCATATATTTT. This chain joins TRBV15 and TRBJ1-3, with 9 bases lining up with TRBD1. The ends lost 4 bases at V and 2 bases at J; junction bases unmatched: 18. The CDR3 loop spans 20 amino acids. Germline V lookup: CDR1 LNHNV, CDR2 YYDKDF (reference sequence).

This chain uses TRBV6-6 with TRBJ1-5, with 8 bases that match TRBD1. There are 14 residues in the CDR3. Germline CDR1 is MNHNY and CDR2 is SVGAGI (reference sequence). The ends lost 5 bases at V and 7 bases at J; junction bases unmatched: 7. CDR3 amino acids: CASSPGGDRQPQHF. In DNA form, the CDR3 reads TGTGCCAGCAGTCCGGGCGGGGACAGGCAGCCCCAGCATTTT.

The chain is built from TRBV4-3 and TRBJ1-1; 8 nucleotides agree with TRBD1. The CDR3 spans 15 residues. Looked up from germline, CDR1 is LGHNA and CDR2 is YSLEER. J was trimmed by 1 base and V by 3 bases; bases with no gene match: 4. Written as DNA, the CDR3 is TGCGCCAGCAGCCACCTCGGGACAGGGAACACTGAAGCTTTCTTT. Its protein product is CASSHLGTGNTEAFF.

The rearrangement uses TRBV28 and TRBJ1-5, with 8 bases fitting TRBD1. The CDR3 is made up of 15 amino acids. The trim removed 2 bases at V and 2 bases at J, leaving 2 bases unmatched. Germline V gene lookup returns CDR1 MDHEN and CDR2 SYDVKM. This CDR3 is CASSLEGQGNQPQHF. The CDR3 nucleotides read TGTGCCAGCAGTTTAGAGGGACAGGGCAATCAGCCCCAGCATTTT.

The chain employs TRBV5-1 and TRBJ2-3, with TRBD2 matching 8 bases. J gave up 7 bases and V 1 base, and 11 bases lay outside the gene matches. The CDR3 has 16 amino acids. Germline CDR1 is SGHRS and CDR2 is YFSETQ. The CDR3 region is CASSLTPGGVMNTQYF. CDR3 coding DNA: TGCGCCAGCAGCTTGACTCCGGGGGGGGTCATGAATACGCAGTATTTT.

J is TRBJ2-5 and V is TRBV4-3; TRBD2 is a possible D gene (6 bases). The V end lost 1 base, the J end lost 4 bases, and 19 bases lay between the germline ends. The CDR3 totals 17 residues. Germline CDR1 and CDR2: LGHNA and YSLEER. CDR3 coding DNA: TGCGCCAGCAGCCAAGTATACCGGGGGATGGGTATAGAGACCCAGTACTTC. This gives the protein CASSQVYRGMGIETQYF.